The entry that follows covers one T cell receptor beta chain sequence. Its cognate antigen is unknown. From germline, CDR1 is SGHVS and CDR2 FNYEAQ. V was pared by 1 base and J by 4 bases, with 4 bases of the junction left unmatched. CDR3 length: 14 residues. Measured with immunoSEQ multiplex PCR; TCRdb has only the in-frame clones, and not every one. The table shows around 83,000 clones, with roughly nine tenths occurring only once. The entry originates in a study of T cell responses to AZD1222 COVID-19 vaccine. Study outcomes and limitations: None of the repertoires were sampled until the peak T cell response had passed. Clonal diversity may have been underestimated, and the donors were mostly white British, with more females than males.

This TCR was sampled from an adult who received the AZD1222 COVID-19 vaccine. The sequenced sample was peripheral blood, obtained 28 days after the second AZD1222 dose. The chain combines TRBV7-6 with TRBJ2-7; 7 bases are shared with TRBD2. This chain's CDR3 is CASSLVQRGYEQYF. The CDR3 DNA is TGTGCCAGCAGCTTAGTCCAGCGGGGTTACGAGCAGTACTTC.